One and the same sample provided the 29 T cell receptor beta chains below, sequenced in a study of blood T cell repertoires in COVID-19. Sequencing was performed with immunoSEQ multiplex PCR; in TCRdb, only in-frame clones are kept and a portion is missing. Counted here are fewer than 200,000 clones, 88% occurring once; the ten biggest clones make up roughly 9%. The sequencing sample was made of PBMCs or T cells enriched from blood (not recorded which). These receptors originate from a woman younger than 35 who had recovered from COVID-19.

The chain has TRBV5-8 and TRBJ1-2; 7 bases are a match to TRBD1. This CDR3 is built from 15 residues. V gave up 2 bases and J gave up 2 bases; unmatched junction bases: 6. Looked up from germline, CDR1 is SGHTS and CDR2 is YDEGEE. CDR3 in amino acids: CASSFYQTGNYGYTF. The CDR3 coding sequence is TGTGCCAGCAGCTTCTACCAGACAGGGAACTATGGCTACACCTTC.

The chain is built from TRBV27 and TRBJ1-1, with TRBD1 matching 7 bases. This CDR3 has 16 residues. V was pared by 6 bases and J by 10 bases, with 20 bases of the junction left unmatched. The germline V gene has CDR1 MNHEY and CDR2 SMNVEV (reference sequence). The CDR3 coding sequence is TGTGCCAGCAGCTCCTGGGGGGAGCACAGGGGACGGGGAGCTTTCTTT. Amino acids: CASSSWGEHRGRGAFF.

The chain recombines TRBV7-8 with TRBJ2-1, with 13 bases lining up with TRBD2. The CDR3 has 20 amino acids. Germline loops: CDR1 SGHVS, CDR2 FQNEAQ. V lost 1 base to trimming and J lost 0 bases; unmatched junction nucleotides: 9. Here the CDR3 reads CASSLVLLAGGPSSYNEQFF. As DNA, the CDR3 is TGTGCCAGCAGCTTAGTTTTACTAGCGGGGGGGCCCAGCTCCTACAATGAGCAGTTCTTC.

The V and J genes are TRBV4-2 and TRBJ1-2, with a tentative D call TRBD1 (5 bases). Trimming took off 4 bases at V and 0 bases at J, with 12 bases between the two ends. CDR1 and CDR2 (germline): LGHNA, YNFKEQ. This CDR3 contains 15 residues. Written as DNA, the CDR3 is TGTGCCAGCAGCCCTCACCGGGACTCTAACTATGGCTACACCTTC. It yields the protein CASSPHRDSNYGYTF.

J is TRBJ1-5 and V is TRBV18, with 9 nucleotides matching TRBD1. Germline loops: CDR1 KGHSH, CDR2 LQKENI. The CDR3 totals 17 residues. Trimming removed 3 bases from V and 3 bases from J; junction bases left unmatched: 9. DNA for the CDR3: TGTGCCAGCTCACCTAGGGGACAGGGAGGATCCAATCAGCCCCAGCATTTT. It codes for CASSPRGQGGSNQPQHF.

This sequence joins TRBV5-4 and TRBJ1-3; D perhaps matches TRBD1 (6 bases). This CDR3 spans 13 amino acids. Germline V CDR1 and CDR2: SGHNT, YYREEE (reference sequence). The V gene lost 3 bases and the J gene lost 8 bases, with 12 bases spanning the gap. The CDR3 sequence: CASSSTGIDTIYF. As DNA, the CDR3 is TGTGCCAGCAGCTCTACAGGGATTGACACCATATATTTT.

The chain joins TRBV30 to TRBJ2-7; D is unclear. Germline lookup yields CDR1 GTSNPN and CDR2 SVGIG (reference sequence). The CDR3 length is 12 residues. Trimming left V 7 bases short and J 7 bases short, with 17 bases between. The CDR3 DNA reads as TGTGCCTACGACGAAACAGCACGAGAGCAGTACTTC. It translates to CAYDETAREQYF. Variable domain in full (rest from reference TRBV30 and TRBJ2-7): SQTIHQWPATLVQPVGSPLSLECTVEGTSNPNLYWYRQAAGRGLQLLFYSVGIGQISSEVPQNLSASRPQDRQFILSSKKLLLSDSGFYLCAYDETAREQYFGPGTRLTVT.

The rearrangement joins TRBV27 to TRBJ2-7, with TRBD2 identical over 9 bases. Germline loops: CDR1 MNHEY, CDR2 SMNVEV (reference sequence). CDR3 length: 15 residues. V lost 5 bases and J lost 3; bases outside the gene matches: 8. This CDR3 reads CASSRLSGSYYEQYF. CDR3 DNA sequence: TGTGCCAGCAGTCGACTTAGCGGGAGCTACTACGAGCAGTACTTC.

This clone has a single count. This chain uses TRBV6-4 with TRBJ2-1; 8 positions agree with TRBD1. Germline assignment: CDR1 MRHNA and CDR2 SNTAGT. The CDR3 runs 15 residues. The trim removed 2 bases at V and 7 bases at J, leaving 7 bases unmatched. CDR3 region: CASSDRTGLQNEQFF. The CDR3 nucleotides are TGTGCCAGCAGTGACAGGACAGGGCTGCAGAATGAGCAGTTCTTC.

The CDR3 is CASSVVGSRGQFF. The CDR3 nucleotides are TGTGCCAGCAGCGTAGTAGGATCCCGGGGGCAGTTCTTC. This chain links TRBV9 with TRBJ2-1; TRBD2 might be the D (5 bases). This CDR3 region has 13 residues. Germline V gives CDR1 SGDLS, CDR2 YYNGEE. V lost 0 bases and J 12 bases, leaving 13 bases between the germline ends. The whole variable domain, filled in from reference TRBV9 and TRBJ2-1, reads DSGVTQTPKHLITATGQRVTLRCSPRSGDLSVYWYQQSLDQGLQFLIQYYNGEERAKGNILERFSAQQFPDLHSELNLSSLELGDSALYFCASSVVGSRGQFFGPGTRLTVL.

Only a few counts were recorded for this clone. The chain carries TRBV7-2 and TRBJ1-2; 10 bases fit TRBD1. This CDR3 is 12 amino acids long. V shed 5 bases, J shed 13 bases, and the junction held 7 bases outside the gene matches. Germline V gene sequence: CDR1 SGHTA, CDR2 FQGNSA. The CDR3 here is CASSDRQGASTF. CDR3 in DNA: TGTGCCAGCAGCGATAGACAGGGGGCCTCCACCTTC.

The rearrangement uses TRBV5-1 and TRBJ2-7; 12 bases are shared with TRBD2. The germline V gene has CDR1 SGHRS and CDR2 YFSETQ. The J segment lost 6 bases and the V segment lost 4 bases, leaving 11 bases of the junction unmatched. The length of the CDR3 is 16 residues. Here the CDR3 DNA reads TGCGCCAGCAGCGCGACTAGCGGGAGTATGGGCCTCGAGCAGTACTTC. Its translation is CASSATSGSMGLEQYF.

The rearrangement joins TRBV7-6 to TRBJ2-1, with 8 bases matching TRBD1. The CDR3 extends over 15 amino acids. V was clipped by 2 bases and J by 4 bases; unmatched bases: 4. Germline CDR1 reads SGHVS; CDR2 reads FNYEAQ. The CDR3 sequence is CASSLTTGEYNEQFF. The CDR3 nucleotides read TGTGCCAGCAGCTTAACGACAGGGGAGTACAATGAGCAGTTCTTC.

This chain joins TRBV5-1 and TRBJ2-5; D might be TRBD2 (5 bases). The germline V and J ends were trimmed by 0 bases and 4 bases, with 22 bases remaining between them. The germline gives CDR1 SGHRS, CDR2 YFSETQ. The CDR3 length is 18 residues. The CDR3 spells CASSLEPSSRTIGETQYF. CDR3 sequence (DNA): TGCGCCAGCAGCTTGGAGCCTAGCTCCCGGACCATCGGAGAGACCCAGTACTTC.

The chain's CDR3 is CASSLARGANIQYF. The CDR3 DNA is TGTGCCAGCAGCCTAGCGCGAGGGGCCAACATTCAGTACTTC. V gene TRBV27 combines with J gene TRBJ2-4; maybe TRBD2 (6 bases). In germline, CDR1 is MNHEY, CDR2 SMNVEV (reference sequence). Trimming took off 6 bases at V and 7 bases at J, with 16 bases between the two ends. The CDR3 totals 14 residues.

There are a few counts of this clone. The V gene is TRBV10-3, the J gene TRBJ2-7, with TRBD2 matching over 7 bases. The CDR3 is 14 amino acids. With 6 bases clipped from V and 4 bases from J, the junction kept 9 bases outside the gene matches. The germline gives CDR1 ENHRY, CDR2 SYGVKD. The CDR3, as DNA: TGTGCCATCAGAGCCACTAGCGCGAGGTACGAGCAGTACTTC. Protein product: CAIRATSARYEQYF.

The chain joins TRBV29-1 to TRBJ1-2, with D possibly TRBD1 on 5 matching bases. The V and J ends lost 4 bases and 1 base respectively, with 13 bases between them. Germline loops: CDR1 SQVTM, CDR2 ANQGSEA. The CDR3 consists of 14 residues. The CDR3 sequence: CSVVAGSYNYGYTF. CDR3 nucleotides: TGCAGCGTTGTCGCAGGGTCTTATAACTATGGCTACACCTTC.

This chain joins TRBV7-4 and TRBJ2-4; 7 nucleotides match TRBD1. V trimming: 6 bases; J trimming: 4 bases; junction bases outside the gene matches: 15. The CDR3 totals 17 residues. CDR1 and CDR2 from the germline V gene are SGHVT and SQSDAQ. CDR3 region: CASSRKVTWDRKNIQYF. DNA of the CDR3: TGTGCCAGCAGTCGAAAGGTAACTTGGGACAGAAAAAACATTCAGTACTTC.

The chain employs TRBV5-4 and TRBJ2-3; 9 bases are shared with TRBD2. The CDR3 is 15 amino acids. Germline V gene data show CDR1 as SGHNT and CDR2 as YYREEE (reference sequence). The V gene end was trimmed by 3 bases and the J gene end by 8 bases; junction bases not matched to a gene: 10. The DNA of the CDR3 is TGTGCCAGCAGCTGGGCAATTGGCGGGGGGGGTACGCAGTATTTT. As protein: CASSWAIGGGGTQYF.

This chain connects TRBV7-9 to TRBJ2-1, with 7 positions matching TRBD1. Losses at the gene ends were 7 bases for V and 0 bases for J; bases not matched to a gene: 3. The germline V gene encodes CDR1 SEHNR and CDR2 FQNEAQ (reference sequence). The CDR3 runs to 14 residues. For the CDR3, the DNA is TGTGCCAGCATCGGACAGGCCTCCTACAATGAGCAGTTCTTC. Protein sequence: CASIGQASYNEQFF. The full variable domain, in which reference TRBV7-9 and TRBJ2-1 provide the parts outside the CDR3, is DTGVSQNPRHKITKRGQNVTFRCDPISEHNRLYWYRQTLGQGPEFLTYFQNEAQLEKSRLLSDRFSAERPKGSFSTLEIQRTEQGDSAMYLCASIGQASYNEQFFGPGTRLTVL.

The CDR3 nucleotides are TGTGCCAGCAGCGCCCCGTCCCGGGGGGTCTACGAGCAGTACTTC. It yields the protein CASSAPSRGVYEQYF. The chain employs TRBV11-2 and TRBJ2-7; 7 positions agree with TRBD2. J gave up 3 bases and V 5 bases, and 10 bases lay outside the gene matches. The germline V gene has CDR1 SGHAT and CDR2 FQNNGV. The CDR3 totals 15 residues.

The chain employs TRBV29-1 and TRBJ2-7; 11 nucleotides agree with TRBD2. The CDR3 totals 15 residues. The germline CDR1 and CDR2 sequences are SQVTM and ANQGSEA. The junction had 4 bases not matched to a gene; V was cut back by 2 bases and J by 1 base. This chain's CDR3 is CSVELAGGRSYEQYF. The CDR3 DNA sequence: TGCAGCGTTGAACTAGCGGGAGGCCGGTCCTACGAGCAGTACTTC.

This chain joins TRBV28 and TRBJ1-2, with D possibly matching TRBD1 (5 bases). The CDR3 is made up of 15 amino acids. V lost 1 base, J lost 4 bases, and 13 bases lay in between. CDR1 MDHEN and CDR2 SYDVKM come from the germline V gene. CDR3 bases: TGTGCCAGCAGTTTATCCCTGACAGCCTCCTATGGCTACACCTTC. Its translation is CASSLSLTASYGYTF.

This clone was seen once. The rearrangement links TRBV6-5 to TRBJ1-1; D not certain. CDR1 is MNHEY, CDR2 SVGAGI, per germline. This CDR3 region has 15 residues. The V end lost 8 bases, the J end lost 5 bases, and 21 bases lay between the germline ends. This CDR3 is CASDDNAGLETEAFF. In DNA form, the CDR3 reads TGTGCCAGCGACGACAATGCGGGGTTGGAAACTGAAGCTTTCTTT.

This chain connects TRBV24-1 to TRBJ1-4, with D tentatively TRBD1 (6 bases). The germline CDR1 and CDR2 sequences are KGHDR and SFDVKD. The CDR3 has 16 amino acids. Trimming shortened V by 4 bases and J by 3 bases, and 14 bases separated the two germline ends. The CDR3 DNA reads as TGTGCCACCAGTGACGCAGGCAGGGGATCTAATGAAAAACTGTTTTTT. It encodes CATSDAGRGSNEKLFF.

The chain carries TRBV7-8 and TRBJ2-7; possibly TRBD1 for D (6 bases). The V gene's germline CDR1 is SGHVS and CDR2 FQNEAQ. The CDR3 runs to 18 residues. V was pared by 2 bases and J by 2 bases, with 22 bases between. In DNA, the CDR3 is TGTGCCAGCAGCTTAAATTGGGGGCTTGACACCGGACCCTACGAGCAGTACTTC. This encodes CASSLNWGLDTGPYEQYF.

This chain links TRBV19 with TRBJ1-5; TRBD1 matches at 8 bases. Germline CDR1 reads LNHDA; CDR2 reads SQIVND (reference sequence). Unmatched junction bases numbered 2, after V lost 4 bases and J lost 0 bases. The length of the CDR3 is 15 residues. The CDR3 is CASSRTGFSNQPQHF. CDR3 DNA sequence: TGTGCCAGTAGTAGGACAGGGTTTAGCAATCAGCCCCAGCATTTT.

This clone came up once. The chain is built from TRBV5-1 and TRBJ2-7; 8 nucleotides match TRBD1. The J segment lost 7 bases and the V segment lost 4 bases, leaving 13 bases of the junction unmatched. Per the germline V gene, CDR1 is SGHRS and CDR2 is YFSETQ. The CDR3 is 15 amino acids. Here the CDR3 DNA reads TGCGCCAGCAGCCGAGGACAGGGAGCGTCGTGGGAGCAGTACTTC. Its translation: CASSRGQGASWEQYF. Supplemented by reference TRBV5-1 and TRBJ2-7, the full variable domain reads KAGVTQTPRYLIKTRGQQVTLSCSPISGHRSVSWYQQTPGQGLQFLFEYFSETQRNKGNFPGRFSGRQFSNSRSEMNVSTLELGDSALYLCASSRGQGASWEQYFGPGTRLTVT.

The chain couples TRBV6-5 to TRBJ1-5; TRBD1 aligns across 10 bases. The germline gives CDR1 MNHEY, CDR2 SVGAGI. J lost 2 bases, V lost 4 bases, and 2 bases had no gene match. The CDR3 spans 15 residues. The CDR3 DNA sequence: TGTGCCAGCAGTTGGGACAGGGGAGGCAATCAGCCCCAGCATTTT. It yields the protein CASSWDRGGNQPQHF.